This entry is about one T cell receptor (beta chain). The sample comes from a study of T cell changes during pregnancy in multiple sclerosis. Germline V CDR1 and CDR2: SGHRS, YFSETQ. There are 17 residues in the CDR3. With 1 base removed from V and 5 bases from J, the gap between germline ends came to 21 bases. The table came from immunoSEQ multiplex PCR; TCRdb's copy has only in-frame clones and leaves some out. The sample lists 60,000 to 65,000 clones, roughly 90% occurring once. The sequence was collected from a female donor in good health, enrolled as a control in a pregnancy study. V and J are TRBV5-1 and TRBJ1-2; D is unresolved. Specimen: peripheral blood, collected in the second trimester of pregnancy. The CDR3 sequence: CASSLYKSLSIGYGYTF. The CDR3 DNA sequence: TGCGCCAGCAGCTTGTATAAATCACTTTCGATCGGGTATGGCTACACCTTC.